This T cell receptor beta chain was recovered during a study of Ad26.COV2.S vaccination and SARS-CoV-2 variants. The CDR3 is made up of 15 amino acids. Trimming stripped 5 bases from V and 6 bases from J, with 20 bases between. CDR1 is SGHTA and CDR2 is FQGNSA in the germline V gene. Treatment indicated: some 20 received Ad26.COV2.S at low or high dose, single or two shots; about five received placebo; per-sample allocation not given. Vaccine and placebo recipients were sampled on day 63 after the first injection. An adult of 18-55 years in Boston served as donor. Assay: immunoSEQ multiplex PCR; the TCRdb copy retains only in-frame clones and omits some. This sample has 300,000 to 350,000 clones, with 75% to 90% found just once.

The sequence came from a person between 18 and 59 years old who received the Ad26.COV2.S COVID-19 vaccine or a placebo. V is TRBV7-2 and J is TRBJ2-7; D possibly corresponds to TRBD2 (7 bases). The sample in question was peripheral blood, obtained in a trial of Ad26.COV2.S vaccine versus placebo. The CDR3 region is CASSLGGQVGFEQYF. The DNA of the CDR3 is TGTGCCAGCAGCCTCGGGGGGCAGGTCGGGTTCGAGCAGTACTTC.